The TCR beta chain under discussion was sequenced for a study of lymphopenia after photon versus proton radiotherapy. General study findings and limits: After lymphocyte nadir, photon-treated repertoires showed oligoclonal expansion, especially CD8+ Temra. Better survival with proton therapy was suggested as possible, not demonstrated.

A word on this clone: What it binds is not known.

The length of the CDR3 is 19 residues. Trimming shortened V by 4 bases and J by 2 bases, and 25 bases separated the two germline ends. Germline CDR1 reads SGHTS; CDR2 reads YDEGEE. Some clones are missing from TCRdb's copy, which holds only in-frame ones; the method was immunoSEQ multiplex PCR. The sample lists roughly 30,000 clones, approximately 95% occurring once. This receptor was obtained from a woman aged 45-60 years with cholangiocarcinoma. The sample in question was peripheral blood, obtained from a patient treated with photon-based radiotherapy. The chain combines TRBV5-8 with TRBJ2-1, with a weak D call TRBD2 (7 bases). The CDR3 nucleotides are TGTGCCAGCAGCCTTCAAGGGGGGAGCGGGGAGGGCGCCTACAATGAGCAGTTCTTC. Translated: CASSLQGGSGEGAYNEQFF.